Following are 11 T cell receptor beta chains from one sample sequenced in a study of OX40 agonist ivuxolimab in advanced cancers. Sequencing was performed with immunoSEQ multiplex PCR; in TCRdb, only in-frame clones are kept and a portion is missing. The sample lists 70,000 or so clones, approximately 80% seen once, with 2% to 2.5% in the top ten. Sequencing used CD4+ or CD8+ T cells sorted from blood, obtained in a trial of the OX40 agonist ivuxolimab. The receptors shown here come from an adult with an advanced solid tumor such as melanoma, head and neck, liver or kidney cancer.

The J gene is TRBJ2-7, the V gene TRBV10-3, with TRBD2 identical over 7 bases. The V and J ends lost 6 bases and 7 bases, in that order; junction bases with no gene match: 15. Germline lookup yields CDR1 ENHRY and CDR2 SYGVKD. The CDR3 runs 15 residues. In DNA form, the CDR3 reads TGTGCCATCAGCGCCGGCACTAGCGCTCGGGAGGAGCAGTACTTC. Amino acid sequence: CAISAGTSAREEQYF.

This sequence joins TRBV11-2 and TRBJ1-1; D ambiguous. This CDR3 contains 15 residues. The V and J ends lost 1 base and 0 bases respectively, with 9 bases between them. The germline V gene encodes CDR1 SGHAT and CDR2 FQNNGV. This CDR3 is CASSLGYGMNTEAFF. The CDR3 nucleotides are TGTGCCAGCAGCTTAGGGTACGGGATGAACACTGAAGCTTTCTTT.

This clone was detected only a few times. CDR3 protein: CASSFPGGLAEAFF. In DNA form, the CDR3 reads TGTGCCAGCAGCTTCCCAGGGGGCCTTGCTGAAGCTTTCTTT. The chain couples TRBV5-4 to TRBJ1-1, with TRBD1 matching 8 bases. Germline-derived CDR1 and CDR2 are SGHNT and YYREEE (reference sequence). This CDR3 region has 14 residues. The V gene end was trimmed by 2 bases and the J gene end by 6 bases; junction bases not matched to a gene: 6.

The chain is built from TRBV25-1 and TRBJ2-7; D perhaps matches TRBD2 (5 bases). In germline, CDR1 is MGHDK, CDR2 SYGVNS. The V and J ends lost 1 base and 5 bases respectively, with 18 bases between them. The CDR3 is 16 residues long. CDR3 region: CASSESGRQKGHEQYF. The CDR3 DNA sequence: TGTGCCAGCAGTGAATCGGGAAGGCAGAAAGGGCACGAGCAGTACTTC.

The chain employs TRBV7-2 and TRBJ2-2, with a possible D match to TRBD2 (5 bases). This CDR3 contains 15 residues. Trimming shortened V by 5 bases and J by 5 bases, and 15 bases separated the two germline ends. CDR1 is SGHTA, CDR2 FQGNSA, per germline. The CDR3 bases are TGTGCCAGCAGCCCCATAACTCCGGGGACCGGGGAGCTGTTTTTT. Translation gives CASSPITPGTGELFF. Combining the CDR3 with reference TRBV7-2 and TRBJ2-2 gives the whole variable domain GAGVSQSPSNKVTEKGKDVELRCDPISGHTALYWYRQSLGQGLEFLIYFQGNSAPDKSGLPSDRFSAERTGGSVSTLTIQRTQQEDSAVYLCASSPITPGTGELFFGEGSRLTVL.

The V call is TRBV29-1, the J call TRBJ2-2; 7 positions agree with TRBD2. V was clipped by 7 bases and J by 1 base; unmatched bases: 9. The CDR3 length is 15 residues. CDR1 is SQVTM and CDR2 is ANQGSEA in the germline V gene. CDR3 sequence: CSGQTSEGNTGELFF. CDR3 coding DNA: TGCAGCGGACAAACTAGCGAGGGGAACACCGGGGAGCTGTTTTTT.

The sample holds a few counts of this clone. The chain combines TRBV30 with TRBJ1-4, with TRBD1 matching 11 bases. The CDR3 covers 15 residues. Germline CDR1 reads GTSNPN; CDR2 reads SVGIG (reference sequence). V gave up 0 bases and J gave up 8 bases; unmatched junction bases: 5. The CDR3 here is CAWSVRGTGGEKLFF. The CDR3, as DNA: TGTGCCTGGAGTGTACGAGGGACAGGGGGGGAAAAACTGTTTTTT.

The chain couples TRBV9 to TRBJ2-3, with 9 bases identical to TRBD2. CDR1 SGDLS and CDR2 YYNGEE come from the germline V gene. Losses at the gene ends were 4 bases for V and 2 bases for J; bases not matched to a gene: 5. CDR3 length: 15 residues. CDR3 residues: CASSPGTSPTDTQYF. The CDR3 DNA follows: TGTGCCAGCAGCCCCGGGACTAGCCCCACAGATACGCAGTATTTT.

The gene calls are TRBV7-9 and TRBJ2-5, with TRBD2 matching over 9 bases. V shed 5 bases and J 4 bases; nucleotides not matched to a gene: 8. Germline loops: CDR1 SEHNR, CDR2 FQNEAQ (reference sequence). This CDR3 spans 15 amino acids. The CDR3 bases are TGTGCCAGCAGCGCTCTAGCGGGGCTAGTAGAGACCCAGTACTTC. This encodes CASSALAGLVETQYF.

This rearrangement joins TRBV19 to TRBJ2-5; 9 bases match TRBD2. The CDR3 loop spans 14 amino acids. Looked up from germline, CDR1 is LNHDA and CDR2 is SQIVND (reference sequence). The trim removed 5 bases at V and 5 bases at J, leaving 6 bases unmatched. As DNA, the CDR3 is TGTGCCAGTAGTCTTGGGACTAGCCCGGAGACCCAGTACTTC. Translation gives CASSLGTSPETQYF.

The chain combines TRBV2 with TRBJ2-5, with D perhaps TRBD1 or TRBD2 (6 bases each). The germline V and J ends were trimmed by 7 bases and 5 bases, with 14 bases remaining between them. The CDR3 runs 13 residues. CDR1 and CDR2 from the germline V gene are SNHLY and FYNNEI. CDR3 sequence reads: CASNLIGGETQYF. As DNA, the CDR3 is TGTGCCAGCAACCTGATAGGGGGGGAGACCCAGTACTTC.